This entry features one TCR beta chain sequence. Its antigen is unknown. This entry is derived from a study of cytomegalovirus exposure and HLA in healthy donors. The germline V gene encodes CDR1 MGHRA and CDR2 YSYEKL. The CDR3 contains 14 residues. V trimming: 1 base; J trimming: 3 bases; junction bases outside the gene matches: 3. Overall study findings and caveats: As was reported, the classifier diagnosed cytomegalovirus status with high specificity and sensitivity. Sequencing depth across donors, presence/absence analyses assumed, was roughly uniform. A later examination showed that TCR association rates differed by HLA locus, with DRB1 most and HLA-C fewest. Follow-up analysis seemed to connect common viral pathogens with several of the most significant clusters identified.

Primers included in the PCR were 60 Vbeta and 13 Jbeta primers. Data came from immunoSEQ multiplex PCR; TCRdb stores just in-frame clones and leaves some out. The top ten clones hold about 8% of a sample with around 250,000 clones, about 86% of them seen once. The chain links TRBV4-1 to TRBJ2-7; 7 nucleotides match TRBD1. The specimen was PBMCs. The TCR originated in a woman aged 55-69 years in good health and CMV-seropositive. The CDR3 loop is CASSQVQGIYEQYF. The DNA for the CDR3 is TGCGCCAGCAGCCAAGTACAGGGGATCTACGAGCAGTACTTC.